Listed here are 29 T cell receptor beta chains from one sample, sequenced in a study of cytomegalovirus exposure and HLA in healthy donors. The study ran its PCR with 60 Vbeta and 13 Jbeta primers. TCRdb keeps only in-frame clones here, not all; method: immunoSEQ multiplex PCR. The sample has fewer than 200,000 clones; over 80% are singletons. Sequenced input: PBMCs. The source is a woman aged 45-60 years in good health and CMV-seropositive.

J is TRBJ1-3 and V is TRBV13; no reliable D call. The CDR3 loop spans 14 amino acids. Trimming pared 0 bases from V and 7 bases from J, leaving 10 bases between. Germline loops: CDR1 PRHDT, CDR2 FYEKMQ (reference sequence). CDR3 amino acids: CASSLGPVSNTIYF. In DNA, the CDR3 is TGTGCCAGCAGCTTAGGCCCGGTTTCCAACACCATATATTTT.

The V gene is TRBV2, the J gene TRBJ2-6; maybe TRBD1 (6 bases). CDR1 and CDR2 (germline): SNHLY, FYNNEI. Trimming removed 8 bases at V and 2 bases at J, with 16 bases between. This CDR3 contains 16 residues. CDR3 nucleotide sequence: TGTGCCAGCGCGACAGGCCCGATGACTGGGGCCAACGTCCTGACTTTC. This translates into CASATGPMTGANVLTF.

V is TRBV9 and J is TRBJ2-5; D call uncertain. The DNA end favors TRBJ2-7, so the J call may be wrong. The CDR3 has 15 amino acids. Germline CDR1 is SGDLS and CDR2 is YYNGEE. This CDR3 reads CASSVNVWSSYEQYF. The CDR3 nucleotides are TGTGCCAGCAGCGTTAACGTCTGGAGCTCCTACGAGCAGTACTTC.

This chain joins TRBV6-5 and TRBJ2-1; TRBD2 matches 10 bases. The V gene end was trimmed by 0 bases and the J gene end by 10 bases; junction bases not matched to a gene: 0. The CDR3 length is 13 residues. CDR1 is MNHEY and CDR2 is SVGAGI in the germline V gene. CDR3 sequence: CASSYSTSGEQFF. The DNA of the CDR3 is TGTGCCAGCAGTTACTCGACTAGCGGGGAGCAGTTCTTC.

CDR3 protein: CASSRSTSGVQETQYF. The CDR3, as DNA: TGCGCCAGCAGCCGATCGACTAGCGGGGTACAAGAGACCCAGTACTTC. The chain has TRBV4-3 and TRBJ2-5; 11 bases match TRBD2. The V gene end was trimmed by 4 bases and the J gene end by 2 bases; junction bases not matched to a gene: 6. There are 16 residues in the CDR3. Germline loops: CDR1 LGHNA, CDR2 YSLEER.

To note about this clone: A junction boundary mismatches the germline segment, possibly from a read error. CDR3 amino acids: CSSSSDRAYEQYF. The DNA for the CDR3 is TGTTCCAGCAGTTCCGACAGGGCCTACGAGCAGTACTTC. The chain employs TRBV7-9 and TRBJ2-7; 7 nucleotides align to TRBD1. This CDR3 spans 13 amino acids. CDR1 SEHNR and CDR2 FQNEAQ come from the germline V gene (reference sequence).

The J gene is TRBJ1-1, the V gene TRBV6-4; a weak D match, TRBD1 (5 bases). Looked up from germline, CDR1 is MRHNA and CDR2 is SNTAGT. The CDR3 contains 14 residues. Trimming took off 6 bases at V and 3 bases at J, with 14 bases between the two ends. CDR3 DNA: TGTGCCAGCAGACAGGACGGTGGAGACACTGAAGCTTTCTTT. Its protein product is CASRQDGGDTEAFF.

Points on this clone: The same CDR3 can be traced to other DNA sequences in this sample. The chain uses TRBV7-9 and TRBJ2-5; tentative D call: TRBD1 (6 bases). Per germline, CDR1 SEHNR and CDR2 FQNEAQ (reference sequence). The V end lost 5 bases, the J end lost 4 bases, and 11 bases lay between the germline ends. This CDR3 contains 13 residues. CDR3 protein: CASSRGSGETQYF. The CDR3 DNA follows: TGTGCCAGCAGCAGGGGGTCGGGAGAGACCCAGTACTTC.

There are a few counts of this clone. The chain is built from TRBV11-2 and TRBJ2-3; D may be TRBD2 (7 bases). The CDR3 runs to 14 residues. Germline lookup yields CDR1 SGHAT and CDR2 FQNNGV. Trimming cost V 5 bases and J 6 bases, with 15 bases left between them. The CDR3 here is CASSLRGAGDTQYF. The CDR3 DNA reads TGTGCCAGCAGCCTACGGGGGGCAGGGGATACGCAGTATTTT.

This chain uses TRBV5-1 with TRBJ1-2; 8 nucleotides match TRBD1. Germline V gives CDR1 SGHRS, CDR2 YFSETQ. CDR3 size: 14 residues. Losses at the gene ends were 4 bases for V and 7 bases for J; bases not matched to a gene: 9. The CDR3 region has the DNA TGCGCCAGCAGCACTAGACAGGGGTCCTCTGGCTACACCTTC. The encoded protein is CASSTRQGSSGYTF. Combining the CDR3 with reference TRBV5-1 and TRBJ1-2 gives the whole variable domain KAGVTQTPRYLIKTRGQQVTLSCSPISGHRSVSWYQQTPGQGLQFLFEYFSETQRNKGNFPGRFSGRQFSNSRSEMNVSTLELGDSALYLCASSTRQGSSGYTFGSGTRLTVV.

This clone showed up just a few times. This chain joins TRBV19 and TRBJ1-1; the match to TRBD1 covers 7 bases. This CDR3 region has 15 residues. With 3 bases clipped from V and 8 bases from J, the junction kept 12 bases outside the gene matches. The germline V gene has CDR1 LNHDA and CDR2 SQIVND (reference sequence). CDR3 sequence reads: CASSIGQAPGLEAFF. In DNA, the CDR3 is TGTGCCAGTAGTATCGGACAGGCTCCTGGGCTGGAAGCTTTCTTT.

The CDR3 DNA is TGCAGCGTCGAGCCGACTAGCGGGAGTGGCTACGAGCAGTACTTC. Its translation: CSVEPTSGSGYEQYF. V and J are TRBV29-1 and TRBJ2-7; 12 positions agree with TRBD2. Germline-derived CDR1 and CDR2 are SQVTM and ANQGSEA. V dropped 6 bases and J dropped 3; count of bases not matched to a gene: 9. The CDR3 runs to 15 residues.

The rearrangement joins TRBV29-1 to TRBJ1-2, with D hard to call. V lost 7 bases to trimming and J lost 1 base, with 7 bases between them. Germline values: CDR1 SQVTM, CDR2 ANQGSEA. This CDR3 spans 11 amino acids. CDR3 DNA: TGCAGCGGTAGTATTAACTATGGCTACACCTTC. It yields the protein CSGSINYGYTF.

The rearrangement joins TRBV4-1 to TRBJ2-7; perhaps TRBD1 as D (5 bases). V lost 4 bases and J lost 3, with 13 bases in between. The germline gives CDR1 MGHRA, CDR2 YSYEKL. There are 14 residues in the CDR3. The CDR3 DNA is TGCGCCAGCAGCCTAAGCCAGACAGACTACGAGCAGTACTTC. It codes for CASSLSQTDYEQYF.

The J gene is TRBJ2-5, the V gene TRBV21-1; the table's TRBD2 call for D was not verified on the DNA. TRBV21-1 constitutes a pseudogene. The CDR3 runs to 15 residues. The CDR3 region has the DNA TGTGCCAGCAGCAAAGAGGGGAGGTGGAAAGAGACCCAGTACTTC. Encoded protein: CASSKEGRWKETQYF.

This clone was observed a handful of times. This chain uses TRBV27 with TRBJ1-6; D perhaps matches TRBD1 (6 bases). The V gene lost 6 bases and the J gene lost 6 bases, with 15 bases spanning the gap. The CDR3 spans 15 residues. Germline V gene sequence: CDR1 MNHEY, CDR2 SMNVEV (reference sequence). The CDR3 here is CASSGGAVSNSPLHF. CDR3 DNA sequence: TGTGCCAGCAGCGGGGGGGCCGTATCTAATTCACCCCTCCACTTT.

This chain joins TRBV10-3 and TRBJ2-3; the match to TRBD1 covers 12 bases. The CDR3 consists of 16 residues. Trimming took 4 bases from V and 4 from J; bases not matched to a gene: 6. CDR1 is ENHRY, CDR2 SYGVKD, per germline. The CDR3 bases are TGTGCCATCAGTGGTCCCGGGACAGGGGGCCCAGATACGCAGTATTTT. It specifies CAISGPGTGGPDTQYF.

In the case of this clone: A junction end diverges from the germline sequence, so it may reflect a read error. The chain links TRBV7-9 to TRBJ2-7, with D possibly being TRBD1 (6 bases). CDR3 length: 15 amino acids. Germline lookup yields CDR1 SEHNR and CDR2 FQNEAQ (reference sequence). The CDR3 protein is CSSSLLQGNIYEQYF. CDR3 nucleotide sequence: TGTTCCAGCAGCTTACTACAGGGAAACATCTACGAGCAGTACTTC.

The chain combines TRBV5-1 with TRBJ1-5; 9 bases map to TRBD1. The trim removed 3 bases at V and 4 bases at J, leaving 5 bases unmatched. The CDR3 runs to 15 residues. From germline, CDR1 is SGHRS and CDR2 YFSETQ. This chain's CDR3 is CASSSGTGFNQPQHF. The CDR3 DNA sequence: TGCGCCAGCAGCTCCGGGACAGGGTTTAATCAGCCCCAGCATTTT.

This rearrangement joins TRBV10-1 to TRBJ2-3; TRBD2 matches at 8 bases. Germline lookup yields CDR1 WNHNN and CDR2 SYGVQD (reference sequence). V gave up 4 bases and J gave up 4 bases; unmatched junction bases: 10. The CDR3 is 16 residues long. The CDR3 is CASSVRAGETPDTQYF. The CDR3 DNA is TGCGCCAGCAGTGTTAGAGCGGGAGAAACCCCAGATACGCAGTATTTT.

For this clone: An end of the junction differs from the germline gene, which may be a read error. The chain joins TRBV19 to TRBJ2-7; TRBD1 matches 9 bases. The length of the CDR3 is 15 residues. Germline CDR1 reads LNHDA; CDR2 reads SQIVND (reference sequence). The CDR3 nucleotides are TGTGCCAGTAGTAGCCCGGGACAGGGCTTGTACGGGCAGTACTTC. This encodes CASSSPGQGLYGQYF.

A few counts support this clone. J is TRBJ2-7 and V is TRBV11-3; 7 positions match TRBD2. Germline loops: CDR1 SGHNT, CDR2 YENEEA. The CDR3 contains 14 residues. With 5 bases clipped from V and 5 bases from J, the junction kept 9 bases outside the gene matches. CDR3 coding DNA: TGTGCCAGCAGCCTTAGCGGGCATAGAGACGAGCAGTACTTC. It encodes CASSLSGHRDEQYF. The full variable domain, in which reference TRBV11-3 and TRBJ2-7 provide the parts outside the CDR3, is EAGVVQSPRYKIIEKKQPVAFWCNPISGHNTLYWYLQNLGQGPELLIRYENEEAVDDSQLPKDRFSAERLKGVDSTLKIQPAELGDSAVYLCASSLSGHRDEQYFGPGTRLTVT.

This clone was counted once. V is TRBV5-8 and J is TRBJ2-3; tentative D call: TRBD2 (6 bases). Trimming took off 2 bases at V and 6 bases at J, with 16 bases between the two ends. The CDR3 sequence is 15 residues long. Germline lookup yields CDR1 SGHTS and CDR2 YDEGEE. The CDR3 DNA sequence: TGTGCCAGCAGCTTCCGGGACGGCGGGGCGGATACGCAGTATTTT. It is translated as CASSFRDGGADTQYF.

The rearrangement uses TRBV2 and TRBJ2-1; 7 bases match TRBD1. This CDR3 has 15 amino acids. Germline-derived CDR1 and CDR2 are SNHLY and FYNNEI. With 5 bases clipped from V and 2 bases from J, the junction kept 6 bases outside the gene matches. Here the CDR3 DNA reads TGTGCCAGCAGTCCGGACAGGAGTCCCTACAATGAGCAGTTCTTC. It specifies CASSPDRSPYNEQFF.

The gene calls are TRBV27 and TRBJ2-2, with D possibly matching TRBD1 (5 bases). The V end lost 2 bases, the J end lost 8 bases, and 9 bases lay between the germline ends. Looked up from germline, CDR1 is MNHEY and CDR2 is SMNVEV (reference sequence). The CDR3 sequence is 13 residues long. Written as DNA, the CDR3 is TGTGCCAGCAGTTTAGGGCAGGGAGGGGAGCTGTTTTTT. This codes for CASSLGQGGELFF.

The rearrangement uses TRBV5-1 and TRBJ1-4, with 8 bases that match TRBD1. The germline V gene has CDR1 SGHRS and CDR2 YFSETQ. V lost 0 bases and J lost 6; bases outside the gene matches: 4. CDR3 size: 15 residues. The CDR3 protein is CASSLDGQGHEKLFF. Here the CDR3 DNA reads TGCGCCAGCAGCTTGGATGGACAGGGTCATGAAAAACTGTTTTTT.

This clone appeared a single time. The chain combines TRBV6-6 with TRBJ2-1; perhaps TRBD2 as D (5 bases). CDR3 length: 13 residues. The germline V gene has CDR1 MNHNY and CDR2 SVGAGI (reference sequence). Trimming pared 4 bases from V and 6 bases from J, leaving 10 bases between. Written as DNA, the CDR3 is TGTGCCAGCAGTTGGACTCCCGGCAATGAGCAGTTCTTC. Residues: CASSWTPGNEQFF.

The V and J genes are TRBV4-1 and TRBJ1-2; 9 nucleotides match TRBD1. Trimming cost V 2 bases and J 2 bases; bases outside gene matches: 3. Germline values: CDR1 MGHRA, CDR2 YSYEKL. The CDR3 totals 15 residues. The CDR3 here is CASSQLQGANYGYTF. In DNA, the CDR3 is TGCGCCAGCAGCCAACTACAGGGGGCAAACTATGGCTACACCTTC.

The chain couples TRBV4-1 to TRBJ2-2, with TRBD2 identical over 12 bases. The germline CDR1 and CDR2 sequences are MGHRA and YSYEKL. The ends lost 0 bases at V and 5 bases at J; junction bases unmatched: 13. The CDR3 runs to 20 residues. Here the CDR3 reads CASSQDPGLAGTRLTGELFF. The CDR3 DNA is TGCGCCAGCAGCCAAGATCCCGGACTAGCGGGAACCCGTTTGACCGGGGAGCTGTTTTTT.